This T cell receptor (beta chain) is from a study of T cell responses to AZD1222 COVID-19 vaccine. This clone occurred a few times. No antigen is known for it. Generated by immunoSEQ multiplex PCR, the TCRdb table keeps only in-frame clones and is missing some. This table holds over 95,000 clones, roughly 88% found once. The CDR3 spans 12 residues. Looked up from germline, CDR1 is MDHEN and CDR2 is SYDVKM. After removal of 6 bases from V and 10 bases from J, the junction contained 2 bases not matched to a gene. Points from the study as a whole: Targets within unmutated variant regions were reportedly found for nearly half of spike-specific TCRs.

This rearrangement joins TRBV28 to TRBJ1-6; 8 nucleotides match TRBD1. The TCR comes from an adult who received the AZD1222 COVID-19 vaccine. This material consisted of peripheral blood, taken 28 days after the second AZD1222 dose. CDR3 sequence: CASRDRESPLHF. The CDR3 bases are TGTGCCAGCAGGGACAGGGAATCACCCCTCCACTTT.